This TCR beta chain was sequenced for a study of siplizumab effects on memory and regulatory T cells. Overall study findings and caveats: Unstimulated naive T cells seemed to show more diversity than memory cells did, and they also seemed to be among the major contributors to the alloresponse. Many proliferating CD4+ or CD8+ clones remained unclassified. Roughly 75-95% of them could not be assigned either a naive or a memory phenotype.

Losses at the gene ends were 7 bases for V and 2 bases for J; bases not matched to a gene: 7. CDR1 MNHEY and CDR2 SVGAGI come from the germline V gene. This CDR3 spans 14 amino acids. Repertoires were generated with immunoSEQ multiplex PCR, while TCRdb's copy carries only in-frame clones and drops some. Seen here are about 55,000 clones, about 97% observed once, and the top ten hold over 0.6%. On this clone: Its antigen is undetermined.

This rearrangement joins TRBV6-5 to TRBJ2-7, with 8 bases identical to TRBD2. Material: naive CD4+ T cells sorted from blood. The receptor's source is a human donor in good health. CDR3 residues: CASKRLAGPYEQYF. The CDR3 region has the DNA TGTGCCAGCAAGCGTCTAGCGGGCCCCTACGAGCAGTACTTC.